A selection of T cell receptor beta chains follows, all from one sample in a study of blood T cell repertoires in COVID-19. Clones were read by immunoSEQ multiplex PCR, and TCRdb kept only the in-frame ones, dropping some. The sample has about 89,000 clones, about 77% seen once. Specimen: peripheral blood. The origin of the receptors is an older man with COVID-19, enrolled during active disease. Both conserved end residues are part of each CDR3. Each record gives: clone size, J gene, V gene, D gene, CDR3 protein, CDR3 DNA. D genes are given only for firm matches. Clone sizes are given selectively: once, few, many, or a class where the clone is expanded.

abundance: many
j_gene: TRBJ1-6
v_gene: TRBV3-1/TRBV3-2
d_gene: NA
CDR3aa: CASSQLSGDSPLHF
CDR3nt: TGTGCCAGCAGCCAATTATCAGGGGATTCACCCCTCCACTTT

abundance: NA
j_gene: TRBJ2-7
v_gene: TRBV12-5
d_gene: TRBD2
CDR3aa: CASGFGLAGGYEQYF
CDR3nt: TGTGCTAGTGGTTTCGGACTAGCGGGGGGCTACGAGCAGTACTTC

abundance: few
j_gene: TRBJ1-1
v_gene: TRBV14
d_gene: TRBD1
CDR3aa: CASSTPGTGRTEAFF
CDR3nt: TGTGCCAGCAGCACCCCCGGGACAGGGAGGACTGAAGCTTTCTTT

abundance: NA
j_gene: TRBJ2-5
v_gene: TRBV19
d_gene: TRBD1
CDR3aa: CASSIPGQGLGTQYF
CDR3nt: TGTGCCAGTAGTATTCCGGGACAGGGCCTTGGGACCCAGTACTTC

abundance: NA
j_gene: TRBJ2-1
v_gene: TRBV19
d_gene: TRBD2
CDR3aa: CASSIGVAGGAGYEQFF
CDR3nt: TGTGCCAGTAGTATAGGAGTAGCGGGGGGGGCCGGGTATGAGCAGTTCTTC

abundance: NA
j_gene: TRBJ2-7
v_gene: TRBV6-6
d_gene: NA
CDR3aa: CASRQLSGLASEQYF
CDR3nt: TGTGCCAGCAGGCAACTATCCGGGTTAGCAAGCGAGCAGTACTTC

abundance: NA
j_gene: TRBJ2-7
v_gene: TRBV4-2
d_gene: NA
CDR3aa: CASSQAAGSTYEQYF
CDR3nt: TGTGCCAGCAGCCAAGCGGCGGGGTCGACCTACGAGCAGTACTTC

abundance: few
j_gene: TRBJ2-7
v_gene: TRBV30
d_gene: NA
CDR3aa: CAWSITREQYF
CDR3nt: TGTGCCTGGAGTATTACAAGAGAGCAGTACTTC

abundance: few
j_gene: TRBJ2-7
v_gene: TRBV28
d_gene: NA
CDR3aa: CASSVHGTPEQYF
CDR3nt: TGTGCCAGCAGTGTTCACGGGACTCCCGAGCAGTACTTC

abundance: NA
j_gene: TRBJ2-2
v_gene: TRBV24-1
d_gene: NA
CDR3aa: CATSGQGRTGELFF
CDR3nt: TGTGCCACCAGTGGTCAGGGCCGAACCGGGGAGCTGTTTTTT

abundance: NA
j_gene: TRBJ2-1
v_gene: TRBV10-2
d_gene: TRBD2
CDR3aa: CASSRDRSGSHNEQFF
CDR3nt: TGCGCCAGCAGCCGCGATAGGAGCGGGAGCCACAATGAGCAGTTCTTC

abundance: NA
j_gene: TRBJ2-3
v_gene: TRBV29-1
d_gene: TRBD2
CDR3aa: CSVVAGGSAFSDTQYF
CDR3nt: TGCAGCGTTGTGGCGGGGGGCTCCGCTTTTTCAGATACGCAGTATTTT

abundance: NA
j_gene: TRBJ1-6
v_gene: TRBV2
d_gene: NA
CDR3aa: CASEPSSYNSPLHF
CDR3nt: TGTGCCAGTGAACCTAGCTCCTATAATTCACCCCTCCACTTT

abundance: NA
j_gene: TRBJ1-5
v_gene: TRBV27
d_gene: NA
CDR3aa: CASSARGNSNQPQHF
CDR3nt: TGTGCCAGCAGTGCAAGGGGCAATAGCAATCAGCCCCAGCATTTT

abundance: NA
j_gene: TRBJ1-2
v_gene: TRBV12-3/TRBV12-4
d_gene: NA
CDR3aa: CASSSRQGYTF
CDR3nt: TGTGCCAGCAGTTCTCGACAGGGCTACACCTTC

abundance: NA
j_gene: TRBJ1-3
v_gene: TRBV6-5
d_gene: TRBD1
CDR3aa: CASLYGTGNGNTIYF
CDR3nt: TGTGCCAGCCTCTACGGGACAGGGAACGGAAACACCATATATTTT

abundance: NA
j_gene: TRBJ2-5
v_gene: TRBV7-9
d_gene: TRBD2
CDR3aa: CASSSWSGSRQETQYF
CDR3nt: TGTGCCAGCAGCTCCTGGAGCGGGAGCCGGCAAGAGACCCAGTACTTC

abundance: NA
j_gene: TRBJ1-5
v_gene: TRBV4-2
d_gene: NA
CDR3aa: CASSPQTGTQPQHF
CDR3nt: TGTGCCAGCAGCCCCCAAACAGGGACGCAGCCCCAGCATTTT

abundance: NA
j_gene: TRBJ1-5
v_gene: TRBV9
d_gene: NA
CDR3aa: CASSADGGNQPQHF
CDR3nt: TGTGCCAGCAGCGCGGACGGGGGGAATCAGCCCCAGCATTTT

abundance: NA
j_gene: TRBJ1-1
v_gene: TRBV6-6
d_gene: NA
CDR3aa: CASSPLEQSTEAFF
CDR3nt: TGTGCCAGCAGCCCTTTAGAACAGAGCACTGAAGCTTTCTTT

abundance: NA
j_gene: TRBJ1-5
v_gene: TRBV6-5
d_gene: NA
CDR3aa: CASIAGGNQPQHF
CDR3nt: TGTGCCAGCATTGCAGGGGGCAATCAGCCCCAGCATTTT

abundance: NA
j_gene: TRBJ1-5
v_gene: TRBV6-5
d_gene: NA
CDR3aa: CASRGWGVGNQPQHF
CDR3nt: TGTGCCAGCAGGGGGTGGGGGGTTGGCAATCAGCCCCAGCATTTT

abundance: NA
j_gene: TRBJ1-2
v_gene: TRBV10-3
d_gene: NA
CDR3aa: CAISEGTSSYGYTF
CDR3nt: TGTGCCATCAGTGAGGGGACTTCAAGCTATGGCTACACCTTC

abundance: NA
j_gene: TRBJ1-1
v_gene: TRBV3-1/TRBV3-2
d_gene: NA
CDR3aa: CASSRYVGGEAFF
CDR3nt: TGTGCCAGCAGCCGGTACGTTGGCGGTGAAGCTTTCTTT

abundance: NA
j_gene: TRBJ2-1
v_gene: TRBV28
d_gene: TRBD1
CDR3aa: CASSGTVGYNEQFF
CDR3nt: TGTGCCAGCAGTGGGACAGTTGGCTACAATGAGCAGTTCTTC

abundance: NA
j_gene: TRBJ2-7
v_gene: TRBV9
d_gene: TRBD2
CDR3aa: CASSVLAGAYEQYF
CDR3nt: TGTGCCAGCAGCGTACTAGCGGGAGCCTACGAGCAGTACTTC

abundance: NA
j_gene: TRBJ1-3
v_gene: TRBV12-3/TRBV12-4
d_gene: NA
CDR3aa: CASSRNTIYF
CDR3nt: TGTGCCAGCAGCAGAAACACCATATATTTT

abundance: few
j_gene: TRBJ1-2
v_gene: TRBV10-3
d_gene: NA
CDR3aa: CAISEWQGGYGYTF
CDR3nt: TGTGCCATCAGTGAGTGGCAGGGAGGCTATGGCTACACCTTC

abundance: NA
j_gene: TRBJ1-1
v_gene: TRBV6-6
d_gene: NA
CDR3aa: CASRTPGDTEAFF
CDR3nt: TGTGCCAGCAGAACCCCGGGGGACACTGAAGCTTTCTTT

abundance: few
j_gene: TRBJ2-5
v_gene: TRBV19
d_gene: TRBD2
CDR3aa: CASSIGSSGRGRETQYF
CDR3nt: TGTGCCAGTAGTATTGGATCGAGCGGGAGAGGGAGGGAGACCCAGTACTTC

abundance: NA
j_gene: TRBJ2-7
v_gene: TRBV28
d_gene: TRBD2
CDR3aa: CASSLVKASGSYEQYF
CDR3nt: TGTGCCAGCAGTTTAGTCAAGGCTAGCGGGAGCTACGAGCAGTACTTC

abundance: NA
j_gene: TRBJ1-1
v_gene: TRBV28
d_gene: NA
CDR3aa: CASSSKYTEAFF
CDR3nt: TGTGCCAGCAGTTCTAAATACACTGAAGCTTTCTTT

abundance: NA
j_gene: TRBJ1-3
v_gene: TRBV6-5
d_gene: TRBD1
CDR3aa: CASTLTGLGNTIYF
CDR3nt: TGTGCCAGCACCCTGACAGGGCTTGGAAACACCATATATTTT

abundance: NA
j_gene: TRBJ2-3
v_gene: TRBV6-6
d_gene: NA
CDR3aa: CASSLLDTQYF
CDR3nt: TGTGCCAGCAGTTTACTGGATACGCAGTATTTT

abundance: few
j_gene: TRBJ2-1
v_gene: TRBV6-2/TRBV6-3
d_gene: TRBD2
CDR3aa: CASSYGLAHNEQFF
CDR3nt: TGTGCCAGCAGTTATGGACTAGCCCACAATGAGCAGTTCTTC

abundance: NA
j_gene: TRBJ1-4
v_gene: TRBV28
d_gene: NA
CDR3aa: CASSGRGFEKLFF
CDR3nt: TGTGCCAGCAGTGGCAGGGGTTTCGAAAAACTGTTTTTT

abundance: NA
j_gene: TRBJ2-3
v_gene: TRBV5-5
d_gene: TRBD1
CDR3aa: CASSPDRGRDTQYF
CDR3nt: TGTGCCAGCAGCCCGGACAGGGGGAGAGATACGCAGTATTTT

abundance: NA
j_gene: TRBJ2-7
v_gene: TRBV6-2/TRBV6-3
d_gene: NA
CDR3aa: CASSYPSQGETSYEQYF
CDR3nt: TGTGCCAGCAGTTATCCATCACAGGGTGAGACGTCCTACGAGCAGTACTTC

abundance: NA
j_gene: TRBJ2-5
v_gene: TRBV2
d_gene: NA
CDR3aa: CASNRARMETQYF
CDR3nt: TGTGCCAGCAATCGTGCTAGGATGGAGACCCAGTACTTC